The entry that follows covers one T cell receptor (beta chain) sequence. Its antigen is not identified. Time point of the sample: newly diagnosed GD, antithyroid drugs for less than 3 months. PBMCs were the source of the RNA used for TCR sequencing. With iRepertoire HTBI primers and Arm-PCR of CDR3 regions, TCR beta libraries were built. TCRdb used MiXCR to reprocess the multiplex PCR reads, holding one entry per CDR3 protein. Among around 500,000 distinct CDR3 sequences, 15% to 20% were seen once, and the ten largest hold roughly 25%. These data come from a study of regulatory T cells in long-lasting Graves disease. Study-wide points: Persistent disease was associated with favored TRBV28 usage and with favored use of TRBJ1-2 and TRBJ2-5.

Germline V gene data show CDR1 as SEHNR and CDR2 as FQNEAQ (reference sequence). V shed 3 bases, J shed 4 bases, and the junction held 7 bases outside the gene matches. The CDR3 runs to 16 residues. The same sample was also used in a study of T cells in Graves' hyperthyroidism and ophthalmopathy. Turning to that study: Clinical symptoms, serum thyroxine and TRAb, thyroid ultrasound and orbital computed tomography were used for the diagnoses. The HTBI primer set served for first-round RT-PCR of the TCR CDR3.

The chain carries TRBV7-9 and TRBJ2-2, with 8 bases that match TRBD1. This receptor was identified in a woman aged 40 to 65 with Graves disease. The specimen was peripheral blood mononuclear cells (PBMCs), collected at new diagnosis, from a patient treated with antithyroid drugs. CDR3 sequence (DNA): TGTGCCAGCAGCTTGGGGACAGGTTTGACCACCGGGGAGCTGTTTTTT. Its translation is CASSLGTGLTTGELFF.